This T cell receptor beta chain is drawn from a study of T cells in tumors after PD-1 blockade. On the study more broadly: Each patient got pembrolizumab 200 mg every 3 weeks or cemiplimab 350 mg every 2 weeks. Daily vismodegib 150 mg continued in a subset of anti-PD-1-treated patients. Blood samples averaged roughly 120,000 templates (range about 23,000-260,000) and 36,536 unique clonotypes.

Clones were read by immunoSEQ multiplex PCR, and TCRdb kept only the in-frame ones, dropping some. The sample includes around 45,000 clones, roughly 73% of them seen just once. Germline loops: CDR1 SNHLY, CDR2 FYNNEI. The CDR3 runs 14 residues. V lost 6 bases to trimming and J lost 2 bases, with 10 bases between them. The material was PBMCs, obtained before anti-PD-1 treatment. This chain joins TRBV2 and TRBJ2-2; D is ambiguous. This clonotype originated in a human donor with basal cell carcinoma. The CDR3 DNA reads as TGTGCCAGCAGGCTGGCTGATAACACCGGGGAGCTGTTTTTT. Translating gives CASRLADNTGELFF.